Listed below are T cell receptor beta chains from one sample, sequenced in a study of blood T cell repertoires in COVID-19. Sequenced by immunoSEQ multiplex PCR; TCRdb stores in-frame clones only, minus some. The repertoire holds 120,000 to 150,000 clones, with 65% to 85% as singletons. The sample consisted of peripheral blood. The receptors originated from a woman in her fifties or sixties with acute or convalescent COVID-19. The CDR3 runs from the conserved cysteine through the conserved F or W. D genes are given only for firm matches. Rows may omit the clone size; those that give it use once, few, many or a size class.

j_call: TRBJ1-6; clone_size: NA; v_call: TRBV7-3; d_call: TRBD1; cdr3_aa: CASSLLGGAGGNSPLHF; cdr3_nt: TGTGCCAGCAGCCTACTAGGCGGGGCAGGGGGAAATTCACCCCTCCACTTT
j_call: TRBJ1-6; clone_size: NA; v_call: TRBV7-9; d_call: TRBD1; cdr3_aa: CASSSPRGQGERGSPLHF; cdr3_nt: TGTGCCAGCAGCTCCCCTCGGGGACAGGGGGAACGTGGGTCACCCCTCCACTTT
j_call: TRBJ2-1; clone_size: NA; v_call: TRBV29-1; d_call: TRBD2; cdr3_aa: CSEGTSGGEQFF; cdr3_nt: TGCAGCGAAGGGACTAGCGGGGGAGAGCAGTTCTTC
j_call: TRBJ2-1; clone_size: NA; v_call: TRBV5-8; d_call: TRBD2; cdr3_aa: CASSFAGGISNEQFF; cdr3_nt: TGTGCCAGCAGCTTTGCGGGGGGCATTAGCAATGAGCAGTTCTTC
j_call: TRBJ1-1; clone_size: NA; v_call: TRBV19; d_call: NA; cdr3_aa: CASSIRGNTEAFF; cdr3_nt: TGTGCCAGTAGTATAAGGGGGAACACTGAAGCTTTCTTT
j_call: TRBJ1-4; clone_size: NA; v_call: TRBV5-8; d_call: NA; cdr3_aa: CASSLGAVNEKLFF; cdr3_nt: TGTGCCAGCAGCTTGGGTGCAGTTAATGAAAAACTGTTTTTT
j_call: TRBJ2-5; clone_size: NA; v_call: TRBV7-2; d_call: NA; cdr3_aa: CASRGGEETQYF; cdr3_nt: TGTGCCAGTAGAGGGGGGGAAGAGACCCAGTACTTC
j_call: TRBJ1-1; clone_size: NA; v_call: TRBV27; d_call: TRBD1; cdr3_aa: CASSFRGFNTEAFF; cdr3_nt: TGTGCCAGCAGTTTCAGGGGGTTCAACACTGAAGCTTTCTTT
j_call: TRBJ1-4; clone_size: NA; v_call: TRBV6-1; d_call: NA; cdr3_aa: CASSELDRLSGKLFF; cdr3_nt: TGTGCCAGCAGTGAGCTAGATCGGCTCTCTGGAAAACTGTTTTTT
j_call: TRBJ2-7; clone_size: few; v_call: TRBV6-5; d_call: NA; cdr3_aa: CASSYSTGYEQYF; cdr3_nt: TGTGCCAGCAGTTACTCAACAGGTTACGAGCAGTACTTC
j_call: TRBJ2-1; clone_size: few; v_call: TRBV6-5; d_call: TRBD1; cdr3_aa: CASRNRDRGRDEQFF; cdr3_nt: TGTGCCAGCAGGAACCGGGACAGGGGGCGGGATGAGCAGTTCTTC
j_call: TRBJ2-7; clone_size: once; v_call: TRBV3-1/TRBV3-2; d_call: NA; cdr3_aa: CASSPVAATYEQYF; cdr3_nt: TGTGCCAGCAGCCCTGTGGCGGCCACCTACGAGCAGTACTTC
j_call: TRBJ2-4; clone_size: NA; v_call: TRBV4-3; d_call: NA; cdr3_aa: CASSQIWTVSNIQYF; cdr3_nt: TGCGCCAGCAGCCAGATATGGACAGTATCAAACATTCAGTACTTC
j_call: TRBJ1-1; clone_size: once; v_call: TRBV29-1; d_call: TRBD1; cdr3_aa: CSVAGQGNTEAFF; cdr3_nt: TGCAGCGTTGCCGGACAGGGTAACACTGAAGCTTTCTTT
j_call: TRBJ1-1; clone_size: NA; v_call: TRBV7-2; d_call: NA; cdr3_aa: CASSPLMNTEAFF; cdr3_nt: TGTGCCAGCAGCCCACTAATGAACACTGAAGCTTTCTTT
j_call: TRBJ2-2; clone_size: NA; v_call: TRBV6-2/TRBV6-3; d_call: NA; cdr3_aa: CASSFGGDTGELFF; cdr3_nt: TGTGCCAGCAGTTTCGGAGGGGACACCGGGGAGCTGTTTTTT
j_call: TRBJ2-5; clone_size: NA; v_call: TRBV7-2; d_call: TRBD1; cdr3_aa: CASSPTLTGGETQYF; cdr3_nt: TGTGCCAGCAGCCCAACCCTCACAGGGGGCGAGACCCAGTACTTC
j_call: TRBJ2-2; clone_size: NA; v_call: TRBV4-2; d_call: TRBD1; cdr3_aa: CASSQGPRTGLNTGELFF; cdr3_nt: TGTGCCAGCAGCCAAGGACCCCGGACAGGACTGAACACCGGGGAGCTGTTTTTT
j_call: TRBJ2-7; clone_size: NA; v_call: TRBV9; d_call: NA; cdr3_aa: CASSVQGSGEQYF; cdr3_nt: TGTGCCAGCAGCGTACAAGGCTCGGGAGAGCAGTACTTC
j_call: TRBJ2-3; clone_size: NA; v_call: TRBV10-3; d_call: NA; cdr3_aa: CAIRRGDGITDTQYF; cdr3_nt: TGTGCCATCAGACGCGGGGATGGGATCACAGATACGCAGTATTTT
j_call: TRBJ1-2; clone_size: few; v_call: TRBV3-1/TRBV3-2; d_call: TRBD1; cdr3_aa: CASSQETGSGYTF; cdr3_nt: TGTGCCAGCAGCCAAGAGACAGGGTCCGGCTACACCTTC
j_call: TRBJ1-2; clone_size: few; v_call: TRBV6-5; d_call: TRBD1; cdr3_aa: CASTADRVANYGYTF; cdr3_nt: TGTGCCAGCACCGCGGACAGGGTCGCTAACTATGGCTACACCTTC
j_call: TRBJ1-5; clone_size: NA; v_call: TRBV28; d_call: NA; cdr3_aa: CASSSPNQGWQPQHF; cdr3_nt: TGTGCCAGCAGTTCCCCGAACCAGGGGTGGCAGCCCCAGCATTTT
j_call: TRBJ1-1; clone_size: NA; v_call: TRBV6-1; d_call: TRBD1; cdr3_aa: CASSEVTGGLVAFF; cdr3_nt: TGTGCCAGCAGTGAAGTGACAGGGGGTTTGGTAGCTTTCTTT
j_call: TRBJ1-2; clone_size: NA; v_call: TRBV5-1; d_call: TRBD1; cdr3_aa: CASSSTGTGDYYGYTF; cdr3_nt: TGCGCCAGCAGCTCAACCGGGACAGGGGATTACTATGGCTACACCTTC
j_call: TRBJ1-6; clone_size: NA; v_call: TRBV14; d_call: NA; cdr3_aa: CASSQVTASPLHF; cdr3_nt: TGTGCCAGCAGCCAAGTGACAGCTTCACCCCTCCACTTT
j_call: TRBJ2-7; clone_size: few; v_call: TRBV2; d_call: TRBD2; cdr3_aa: CASSQHSGGPYEQYF; cdr3_nt: TGTGCCAGCAGTCAACATAGCGGGGGGCCTTACGAGCAGTACTTC
j_call: TRBJ1-6; clone_size: NA; v_call: TRBV3-1/TRBV3-2; d_call: NA; cdr3_aa: CASSPLLGYSPLHF; cdr3_nt: TGTGCCAGCAGCCCCCTCCTCGGGTATTCACCCCTCCACTTT
j_call: TRBJ1-3; clone_size: NA; v_call: TRBV12-5; d_call: TRBD1; cdr3_aa: CASGLRQGAGNTIYF; cdr3_nt: TGTGCTAGTGGCCTAAGACAGGGGGCCGGAAACACCATATATTTT
j_call: TRBJ2-1; clone_size: NA; v_call: TRBV10-3; d_call: TRBD1; cdr3_aa: CAISEPNRGEQFF; cdr3_nt: TGTGCCATCAGTGAACCTAACAGGGGGGAGCAGTTCTTC
j_call: TRBJ2-6; clone_size: NA; v_call: TRBV6-5; d_call: NA; cdr3_aa: CASSYSGGSGANVLTF; cdr3_nt: TGTGCCAGCAGTTACTCGGGGGGCTCTGGGGCCAACGTCCTGACTTTC
j_call: TRBJ1-5; clone_size: few; v_call: TRBV5-5; d_call: NA; cdr3_aa: CASSLSGSGNQPQHF; cdr3_nt: TGTGCCAGCAGCTTGTCAGGATCGGGCAATCAGCCCCAGCATTTT
j_call: TRBJ1-2; clone_size: NA; v_call: TRBV19; d_call: TRBD1; cdr3_aa: CASTVTGTNYGYTF; cdr3_nt: TGTGCCAGTACCGTGACAGGGACTAACTATGGCTACACCTTC
j_call: TRBJ2-1; clone_size: NA; v_call: TRBV19; d_call: TRBD1; cdr3_aa: CASSGTGWVNEQFF; cdr3_nt: TGTGCCAGTAGTGGGACAGGGTGGGTCAATGAGCAGTTCTTC
j_call: TRBJ2-7; clone_size: NA; v_call: TRBV3-1/TRBV3-2; d_call: TRBD2; cdr3_aa: CASSQDFVTSGVPFYEQYF; cdr3_nt: TGTGCCAGCAGCCAAGATTTTGTGACTAGCGGAGTACCTTTCTACGAGCAGTACTTC
j_call: TRBJ2-2; clone_size: few; v_call: TRBV20-1; d_call: TRBD2; cdr3_aa: CSASPAGSFGGGELFF; cdr3_nt: TGCAGTGCTAGTCCAGCGGGGAGCTTCGGGGGCGGGGAGCTGTTTTTT
j_call: TRBJ1-1; clone_size: NA; v_call: TRBV6-5; d_call: TRBD1; cdr3_aa: CASSPMDRRNTEAFF; cdr3_nt: TGTGCCAGCAGCCCCATGGACAGGCGGAACACTGAAGCTTTCTTT
j_call: TRBJ1-6; clone_size: NA; v_call: TRBV19; d_call: TRBD1; cdr3_aa: CASRDRPGQNNSPLHF; cdr3_nt: TGTGCCAGTAGAGACCGTCCGGGACAGAATAATTCACCCCTCCACTTT
j_call: TRBJ2-5; clone_size: once; v_call: TRBV9; d_call: TRBD2; cdr3_aa: CASSVSSGGARSETQYF; cdr3_nt: TGTGCCAGCAGCGTATCTAGCGGGGGGGCTCGATCAGAGACCCAGTACTTC
j_call: TRBJ1-2; clone_size: NA; v_call: TRBV7-6; d_call: TRBD1; cdr3_aa: CASSLVTGTGYTF; cdr3_nt: TGTGCCAGCAGCTTAGTGACAGGGACAGGCTACACCTTC
j_call: TRBJ1-4; clone_size: NA; v_call: TRBV7-2; d_call: TRBD1; cdr3_aa: CASSTWDRPNEKLFF; cdr3_nt: TGTGCCAGCAGCACATGGGACAGACCGAATGAAAAACTGTTTTTT